Below, 28 T cell receptor beta chains from the same sample are listed, as sequenced in a study of shared clonotypes between healthy human individuals. Here immunoSEQ multiplex PCR was the method, and the copy in TCRdb shows in-frame clones only, minus some. The table lists about 180,000 clones, 90% to 95% of them singletons, with 0.067% in the top ten. Material for sequencing was naive CD4+ T cells sorted from blood. Subset meaning: CD45RA+ positively selected. The source of these receptors is a young woman in good health.

The chain couples TRBV28 to TRBJ2-7; D remains unclear. Germline assignment: CDR1 MDHEN and CDR2 SYDVKM. The CDR3 consists of 15 residues. The V gene lost 4 bases and the J gene lost 6 bases, with 19 bases spanning the gap. The CDR3 reads CASSSSRASLVEQYF. The CDR3 DNA sequence: TGTGCCAGCAGTTCCTCTCGAGCCTCCCTTGTCGAGCAGTACTTC.

The chain joins TRBV27 to TRBJ1-2; D call uncertain. V lost 3 bases and J 4 bases, leaving 12 bases between the germline ends. Germline CDR1 reads MNHEY; CDR2 reads SMNVEV (reference sequence). There are 14 residues in the CDR3. The CDR3 DNA follows: TGTGCCAGCAGTTTCGACGTCCGTAGCTATGGCTACACCTTC. It encodes CASSFDVRSYGYTF.

J is TRBJ2-5 and V is TRBV7-9, with 7 positions matching TRBD1. The J call may be in error: the DNA end matches TRBJ2-7 better. The CDR3 consists of 14 residues. The germline V gene encodes CDR1 SEHNR and CDR2 FQNEAQ (reference sequence). The CDR3 loop is CASAGTASSYEQYF. The DNA of the CDR3 is TGTGCCAGCGCCGGGACAGCTTCTTCCTACGAGCAGTACTTC.

The CDR3 sequence: CASSLPKREGLVEQFF. In DNA, the CDR3 is TGTGCCAGCAGCTTGCCTAAGCGGGAGGGCCTGGTTGAGCAGTTCTTC. The V call is TRBV11-3, the J call TRBJ2-1; 10 bases agree with TRBD2. Trimming cost V 3 bases and J 9 bases; bases outside gene matches: 11. The CDR3 is 16 amino acids. Germline-derived CDR1 and CDR2 are SGHNT and YENEEA.

The chain uses TRBV28 and TRBJ1-3; D is uncertain. CDR1 MDHEN and CDR2 SYDVKM come from the germline V gene. CDR3 length: 15 residues. Trimming pared 3 bases from V and 0 bases from J, leaving 9 bases between. In nucleotides, the CDR3 is TGTGCCAGCAGTTTTAGGTTGAGCTCTGGAAACACCATATATTTT. Translated: CASSFRLSSGNTIYF.

V is TRBV5-1 and J is TRBJ2-7, with 9 bases fitting TRBD1. V lost 0 bases, J lost 1 base, and 5 bases stayed unmatched. Looked up from germline, CDR1 is SGHRS and CDR2 is YFSETQ. This CDR3 comprises 16 residues. Here the CDR3 DNA reads TGCGCCAGCAGCTTGGGTCCAGGACAGGGGTCCTACGAGCAGTACTTC. Its protein is CASSLGPGQGSYEQYF.

J is TRBJ2-7 and V is TRBV28; D might be TRBD1 or TRBD2, each matching 6 bases. CDR1 is MDHEN, CDR2 SYDVKM, per germline. V lost 6 bases and J 2 bases, leaving 17 bases between the germline ends. The CDR3 loop spans 15 amino acids. CDR3 in DNA: TGTGCCAGCAGCCCGGGGGCTATGTCACCCTACGAGCAGTACTTC. Amino acids: CASSPGAMSPYEQYF.

The gene calls are TRBV20-1 and TRBJ2-7; D is uncertain. V lost 4 bases to trimming and J lost 3 bases, with 4 bases between them. This CDR3 has 10 amino acids. Germline CDR1 is DFQATT and CDR2 is SNEGSKA (reference sequence). The CDR3 is CSANIYEQYF. The CDR3 coding sequence is TGCAGTGCTAATATCTACGAGCAGTACTTC.

The rearrangement uses TRBV7-8 and TRBJ2-7; 7 bases match TRBD2. J was trimmed by 10 bases and V by 0 bases; bases with no gene match: 6. The CDR3 is 13 amino acids. Per germline, CDR1 SGHVS and CDR2 FQNEAQ. Here the CDR3 reads CASSLAGGVLQYF. The CDR3 DNA reads as TGTGCCAGCAGCTTAGCGGGAGGGGTGTTACAGTACTTC.

The V gene is TRBV7-2, the J gene TRBJ2-2, with TRBD2 identical over 10 bases. The length of the CDR3 is 15 residues. Losses at the gene ends were 5 bases for V and 7 bases for J; bases not matched to a gene: 7. Germline CDR1 is SGHTA and CDR2 is FQGNSA. The chain's CDR3 is CASSQGTSVIGELFF. The CDR3 DNA follows: TGTGCCAGCAGCCAAGGGACTAGCGTTATCGGGGAGCTGTTTTTT.

The chain joins TRBV28 to TRBJ1-2; D gene uncertain. The CDR3 covers 12 residues. V shed 4 bases and J shed 4 bases, with 7 bases lying between them. Germline assignment: CDR1 MDHEN and CDR2 SYDVKM. The CDR3 region has the DNA TGTGCCAGCAGTTCCCCGCCCTATGGCTACACCTTC. Protein: CASSSPPYGYTF.

This chain links TRBV5-6 with TRBJ1-2; no reliable D call. The germline V and J ends were trimmed by 4 bases and 4 bases, with 5 bases remaining between them. Germline assignment: CDR1 SGHDT and CDR2 YYEEEE. The CDR3 contains 11 residues. DNA for the CDR3: TGTGCCAGCAGCACCCTCTATGGCTACACCTTC. This encodes CASSTLYGYTF.

J is TRBJ2-7 and V is TRBV5-1; a possible D gene is TRBD1 (6 bases). With 4 bases removed from V and 5 bases from J, the gap between germline ends came to 16 bases. CDR1 and CDR2 from the germline V gene are SGHRS and YFSETQ. The length of the CDR3 is 14 residues. CDR3 nucleotide sequence: TGCGCCAGCAGCCGCGCAGGGGTCGAGGACGAGCAGTACTTC. The encoded protein is CASSRAGVEDEQYF.

This clone has just a few counts. Here the CDR3 reads CASSLGTSGNYEQYF. The CDR3 DNA reads TGTGCCAGCAGCTTAGGGACTAGCGGTAACTACGAGCAGTACTTC. This rearrangement joins TRBV7-6 to TRBJ2-7; 10 bases line up with TRBD2. The CDR3 length is 15 residues. V was pared by 1 base and J by 3 bases, with 3 bases of the junction left unmatched. Germline values: CDR1 SGHVS, CDR2 FNYEAQ. Drawing the rest from reference TRBV7-6 and TRBJ2-7, the complete variable domain is GAGVSQSPRYKVTKRGQDVALRCDPISGHVSLYWYRQALGQGPEFLTYFNYEAQQDKSGLPNDRFSAERPEGSISTLTIQRTEQRDSAMYRCASSLGTSGNYEQYFGPGTRLTVT.

This chain joins TRBV28 and TRBJ2-2; 7 bases fit TRBD1. This CDR3 is built from 17 residues. Looked up from germline, CDR1 is MDHEN and CDR2 is SYDVKM. V was clipped by 5 bases and J by 0 bases; unmatched bases: 9. The CDR3 sequence is CASSNPTGTANTGELFF. The CDR3 bases are TGTGCCAGCAGTAATCCTACCGGGACAGCGAACACCGGGGAGCTGTTTTTT.

The V call is TRBV18, the J call TRBJ2-1; perhaps D is TRBD1 or TRBD2 (5 bases each). The CDR3 totals 13 residues. Trimming took 3 bases from V and 7 from J, leaving 10 bases between them. The V gene's germline CDR1 is KGHSH and CDR2 LQKENI. The CDR3 nucleotides are TGTGCCAGCTCACCGGGGGAGCGGAATGAGCAGTTCTTC. This translates into CASSPGERNEQFF.

The count of this clone is one. This chain joins TRBV18 and TRBJ1-2, with TRBD1 matching 7 bases. Germline V gene data show CDR1 as KGHSH and CDR2 as LQKENI. The CDR3 consists of 16 residues. The V segment lost 2 bases and the J segment 1 base; nucleotides outside the gene matches: 7. The CDR3 nucleotides are TGTGCCAGCTCACCATCGGAGCAGGGGGTTAACTATGGCTACACCTTC. This codes for CASSPSEQGVNYGYTF.

This chain connects TRBV7-3 to TRBJ2-2, with 8 positions matching TRBD1. The CDR3 extends over 16 amino acids. Trimming removed 4 bases from V and 5 bases from J; junction bases left unmatched: 9. Germline V gene lookup returns CDR1 SGHTA and CDR2 FQGTGA. CDR3 in DNA: TGTGCCAGCAGCTCCCACGGACAGGGCTGGACCGGGGAGCTGTTTTTT. This codes for CASSSHGQGWTGELFF.

The CDR3 sequence: CASSPTSGEYEQYF. The CDR3 bases are TGTGCCAGCAGCCCAACTAGCGGAGAGTACGAGCAGTACTTC. The chain employs TRBV5-4 and TRBJ2-5; the match to TRBD2 covers 8 bases. The J call may be wrong; the DNA end is better matched by TRBJ2-7. From germline, CDR1 is SGHNT and CDR2 YYREEE (reference sequence). This CDR3 region has 14 residues.

The rearrangement joins TRBV30 to TRBJ1-4; D is ambiguous. Germline assignment: CDR1 GTSNPN and CDR2 SVGIG (reference sequence). The CDR3 has 15 amino acids. V lost 8 bases and J lost 2, with 18 bases in between. CDR3 sequence reads: CAGSADTSTNEKLFF. The DNA for the CDR3 is TGTGCCGGAAGCGCCGACACCAGCACTAATGAAAAACTGTTTTTT.

The chain has TRBV28 and TRBJ2-7, with 12 bases identical to TRBD1. With 2 bases clipped from V and 7 bases from J, the junction kept 6 bases outside the gene matches. CDR1 MDHEN and CDR2 SYDVKM come from the germline V gene. The CDR3 is 15 residues long. CDR3 protein: CASSLGGQGAKEQYF. CDR3 DNA: TGTGCCAGCAGTTTAGGGGGACAGGGGGCGAAGGAGCAGTACTTC.

This clone has just a few counts. The rearrangement joins TRBV27 to TRBJ2-7, with 10 bases fitting TRBD1. The CDR3 totals 14 residues. Germline V gene lookup returns CDR1 MNHEY and CDR2 SMNVEV (reference sequence). J gave up 5 bases and V 6 bases, and 7 bases lay outside the gene matches. The CDR3 loop is CASRTLTGGNEQYF. The CDR3 bases are TGTGCCAGCAGGACCCTGACAGGGGGCAACGAGCAGTACTTC.

The chain uses TRBV19 and TRBJ1-1, with D unresolved. The CDR3 length is 12 residues. V was clipped by 4 bases and J by 7 bases, with 10 bases between them. Germline V lookup: CDR1 LNHDA, CDR2 SQIVND (reference sequence). The CDR3 spells CASSTNSLEAFF. CDR3 in DNA: TGTGCCAGTAGTACCAACAGCCTTGAAGCTTTCTTT.

The DNA of the CDR3 is TGTGCCAGCAGCTTAGTGGTCGGAGGTGGCTACACCTTC. Protein product: CASSLVVGGGYTF. V is TRBV7-9 and J is TRBJ1-2, with no clear D. Germline CDR1 SEHNR, CDR2 FQNEAQ (reference sequence). This CDR3 spans 13 amino acids. V was trimmed by 1 base and J by 7 bases, leaving 10 bases between them.

The chain combines TRBV7-9 with TRBJ2-5; tentatively, D is TRBD2 (5 bases). TRBJ2-7 explains the end of the DNA better; the J call may be wrong. The CDR3 has 15 residues. The germline V gene has CDR1 SEHNR and CDR2 FQNEAQ (reference sequence). CDR3 in amino acids: CASSRGYASSYEQYF. The CDR3 bases are TGTGCCAGCAGTAGAGGGTATGCTAGCTCCTACGAGCAGTACTTC.

CDR3 region: CASSLQREIQETQYF. The CDR3 DNA reads TGTGCCAGCTCACTGCAGCGGGAGATCCAAGAGACCCAGTACTTC. V usage is TRBV18 and J usage is TRBJ2-5, with 8 bases matching TRBD2. The CDR3 is 15 amino acids. The germline V gene has CDR1 KGHSH and CDR2 LQKENI. V lost 4 bases, J lost 1 base, and 5 bases stayed unmatched.

The rearrangement joins TRBV11-2 to TRBJ2-5, with D possibly matching TRBD1 (6 bases). The CDR3 runs to 15 residues. V lost 3 bases to trimming and J lost 2 bases, with 13 bases between them. Per germline, CDR1 SGHAT and CDR2 FQNNGV. CDR3 bases: TGTGCCAGCAGCTTGAACAGGGCTTCTCAAGAGACCCAGTACTTC. It encodes CASSLNRASQETQYF.

The rearrangement links TRBV5-1 to TRBJ2-5; 8 bases fit TRBD1. This CDR3 is built from 17 residues. Germline values: CDR1 SGHRS, CDR2 YFSETQ. V lost 0 bases to trimming and J lost 2 bases; unmatched junction nucleotides: 9. The CDR3 is CASSLEPDRAMQETQYF. CDR3 sequence (DNA): TGCGCCAGCAGCTTGGAGCCGGACAGGGCTATGCAAGAGACCCAGTACTTC.